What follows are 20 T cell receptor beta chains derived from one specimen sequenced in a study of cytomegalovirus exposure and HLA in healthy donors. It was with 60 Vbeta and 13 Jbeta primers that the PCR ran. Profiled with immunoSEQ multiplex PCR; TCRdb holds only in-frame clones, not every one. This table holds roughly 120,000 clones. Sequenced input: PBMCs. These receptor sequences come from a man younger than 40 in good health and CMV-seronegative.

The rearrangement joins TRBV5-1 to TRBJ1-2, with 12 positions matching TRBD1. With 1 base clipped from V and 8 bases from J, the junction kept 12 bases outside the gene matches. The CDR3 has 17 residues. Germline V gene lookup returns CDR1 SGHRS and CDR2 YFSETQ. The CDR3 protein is CASSLFTRGQGALGYTF. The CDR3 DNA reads TGCGCCAGCAGCTTGTTTACGAGGGGACAGGGGGCTTTGGGCTACACCTTC. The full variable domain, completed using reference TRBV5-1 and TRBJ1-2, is KAGVTQTPRYLIKTRGQQVTLSCSPISGHRSVSWYQQTPGQGLQFLFEYFSETQRNKGNFPGRFSGRQFSNSRSEMNVSTLELGDSALYLCASSLFTRGQGALGYTFGSGTRLTVV.

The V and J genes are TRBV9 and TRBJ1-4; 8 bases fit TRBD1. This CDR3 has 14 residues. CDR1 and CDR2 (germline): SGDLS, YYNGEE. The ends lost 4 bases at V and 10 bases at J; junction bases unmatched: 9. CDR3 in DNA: TGTGCCAGCAGCACTACAGGGGGGGACGTAAAACTGTTTTTT. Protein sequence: CASSTTGGDVKLFF.

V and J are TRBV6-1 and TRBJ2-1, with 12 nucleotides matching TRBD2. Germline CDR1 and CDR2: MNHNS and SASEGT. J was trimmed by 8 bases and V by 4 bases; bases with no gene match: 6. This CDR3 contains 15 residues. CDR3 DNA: TGTGCCAGCAGTGTCCTAGCGGGAGGGGGGCATGAGCAGTTCTTC. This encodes CASSVLAGGGHEQFF.

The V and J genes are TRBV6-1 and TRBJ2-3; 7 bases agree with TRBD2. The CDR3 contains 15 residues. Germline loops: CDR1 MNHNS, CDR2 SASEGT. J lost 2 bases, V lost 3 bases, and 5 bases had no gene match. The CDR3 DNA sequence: TGTGCCAGCAGTGATGCAGCGGGGACCACAGATACGCAGTATTTT. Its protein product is CASSDAAGTTDTQYF.

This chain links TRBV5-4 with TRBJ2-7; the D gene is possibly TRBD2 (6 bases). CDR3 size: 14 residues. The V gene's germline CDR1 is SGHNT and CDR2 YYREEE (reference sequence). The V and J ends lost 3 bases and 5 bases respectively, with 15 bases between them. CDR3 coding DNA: TGTGCCAGCAGCTCCTGGAGGGCTGGGAACGAGCAGTACTTC. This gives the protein CASSSWRAGNEQYF.

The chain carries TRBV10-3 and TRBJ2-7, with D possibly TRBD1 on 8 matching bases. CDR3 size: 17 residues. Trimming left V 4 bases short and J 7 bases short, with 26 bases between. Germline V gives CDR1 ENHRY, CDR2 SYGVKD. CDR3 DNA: TGTGCCATCAGTGGCCGGGGAGCGGGACAGGCCCCGGGAGAGCAGTACTTC. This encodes CAISGRGAGQAPGEQYF.

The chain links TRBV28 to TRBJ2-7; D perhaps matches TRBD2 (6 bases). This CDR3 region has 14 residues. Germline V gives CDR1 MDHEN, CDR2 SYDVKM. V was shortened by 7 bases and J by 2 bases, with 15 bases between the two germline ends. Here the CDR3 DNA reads TGTGCCAGCAACCTTATGGGGGGAACCTACGAGCAGTACTTC. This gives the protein CASNLMGGTYEQYF.

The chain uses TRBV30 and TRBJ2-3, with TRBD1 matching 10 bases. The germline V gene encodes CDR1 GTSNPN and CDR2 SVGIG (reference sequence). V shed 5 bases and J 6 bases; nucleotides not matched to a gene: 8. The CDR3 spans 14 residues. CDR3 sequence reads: CAWGPGQGTDTQYF. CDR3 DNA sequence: TGTGCCTGGGGACCGGGACAGGGGACCGATACGCAGTATTTT.

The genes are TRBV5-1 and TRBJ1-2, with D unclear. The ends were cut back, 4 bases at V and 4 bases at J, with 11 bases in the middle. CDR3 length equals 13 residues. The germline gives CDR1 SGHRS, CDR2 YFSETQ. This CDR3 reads CASSPHGSYGYTF. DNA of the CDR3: TGCGCCAGCAGCCCCCATGGTAGCTATGGCTACACCTTC.

The CDR3 is CAWGLTRDGYTF. In DNA form, the CDR3 reads TGTGCCTGGGGATTAACTCGGGATGGCTACACCTTC. This rearrangement joins TRBV30 to TRBJ1-2, with unresolved D. Looked up from germline, CDR1 is GTSNPN and CDR2 is SVGIG (reference sequence). V lost 5 bases to trimming and J lost 6 bases, with 13 bases between them. There are 12 residues in the CDR3.

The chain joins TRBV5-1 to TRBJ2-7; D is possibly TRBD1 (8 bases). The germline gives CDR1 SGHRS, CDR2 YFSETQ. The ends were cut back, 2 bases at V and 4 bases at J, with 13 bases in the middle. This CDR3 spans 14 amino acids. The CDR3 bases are TGCGCCAGCAGCTTAGAACAGGGGGGGTACGAGCAGTACTTC. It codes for CASSLEQGGYEQYF.

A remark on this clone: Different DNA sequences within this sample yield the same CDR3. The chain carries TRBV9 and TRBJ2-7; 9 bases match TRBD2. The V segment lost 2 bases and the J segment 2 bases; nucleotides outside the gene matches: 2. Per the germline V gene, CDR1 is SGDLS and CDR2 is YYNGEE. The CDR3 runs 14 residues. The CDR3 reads CASSVGLATYEQYF. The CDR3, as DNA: TGTGCCAGCAGCGTCGGACTAGCGACCTACGAGCAGTACTTC.

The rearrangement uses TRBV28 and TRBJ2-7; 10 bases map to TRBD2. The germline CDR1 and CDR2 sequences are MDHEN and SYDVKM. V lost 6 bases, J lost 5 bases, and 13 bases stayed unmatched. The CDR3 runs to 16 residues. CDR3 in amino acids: CASSWGAGGHDDEQYF. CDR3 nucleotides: TGTGCCAGCAGCTGGGGAGCGGGAGGGCATGATGACGAGCAGTACTTC.

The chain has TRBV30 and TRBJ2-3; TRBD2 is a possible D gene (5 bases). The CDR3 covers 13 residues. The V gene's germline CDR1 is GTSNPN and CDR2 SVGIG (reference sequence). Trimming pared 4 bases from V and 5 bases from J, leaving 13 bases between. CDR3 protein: CAWKNQAGDTQYF. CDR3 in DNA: TGTGCCTGGAAAAACCAGGCGGGAGATACGCAGTATTTT.

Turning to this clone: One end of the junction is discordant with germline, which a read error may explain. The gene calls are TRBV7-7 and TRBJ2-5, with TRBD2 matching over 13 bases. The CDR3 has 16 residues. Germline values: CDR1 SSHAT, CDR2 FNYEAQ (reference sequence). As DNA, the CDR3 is TGTGCTAGCAGCGCCCGACTAGCGGGAGGACAAGAGACCCAGTACTTC. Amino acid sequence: CASSARLAGGQETQYF.

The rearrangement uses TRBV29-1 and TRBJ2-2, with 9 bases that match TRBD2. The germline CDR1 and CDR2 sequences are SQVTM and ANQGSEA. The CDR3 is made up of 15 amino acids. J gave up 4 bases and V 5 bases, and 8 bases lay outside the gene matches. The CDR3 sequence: CSVSLAGTGTGELFF. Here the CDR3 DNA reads TGCAGCGTTAGCCTAGCGGGAACCGGCACCGGGGAGCTGTTTTTT.

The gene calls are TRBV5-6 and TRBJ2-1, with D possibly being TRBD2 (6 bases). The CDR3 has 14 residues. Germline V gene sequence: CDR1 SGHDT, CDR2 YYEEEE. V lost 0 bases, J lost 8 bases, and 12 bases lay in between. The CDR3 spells CASSLGGGGHEQFF. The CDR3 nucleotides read TGTGCCAGCAGCTTGGGGGGAGGAGGCCATGAGCAGTTCTTC.

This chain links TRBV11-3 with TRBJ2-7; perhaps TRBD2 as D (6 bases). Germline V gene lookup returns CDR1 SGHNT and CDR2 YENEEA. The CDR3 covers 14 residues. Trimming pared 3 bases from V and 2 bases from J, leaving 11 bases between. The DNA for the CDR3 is TGTGCCAGCAGCTTTGGAGCGGGCGCCTACGAGCAGTACTTC. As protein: CASSFGAGAYEQYF.

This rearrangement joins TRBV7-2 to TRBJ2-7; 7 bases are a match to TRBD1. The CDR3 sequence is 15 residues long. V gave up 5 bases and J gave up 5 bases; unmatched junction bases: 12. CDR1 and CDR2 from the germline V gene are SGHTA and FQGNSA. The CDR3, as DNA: TGTGCCAGCAGCCGAGCGGACGGACAGGCCCACGAGCAGTACTTC. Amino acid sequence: CASSRADGQAHEQYF.

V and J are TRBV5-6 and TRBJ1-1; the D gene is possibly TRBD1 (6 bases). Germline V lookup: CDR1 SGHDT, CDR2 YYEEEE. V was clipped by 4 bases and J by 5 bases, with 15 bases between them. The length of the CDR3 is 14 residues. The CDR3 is CASSQDRSRTEAFF. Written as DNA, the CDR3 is TGTGCCAGCAGCCAAGACAGGAGTCGTACTGAAGCTTTCTTT.